This T cell receptor beta chain was sequenced for a study of post-analysis software for immune sequencing data. The CDR3 is 14 amino acids. CDR1 and CDR2 (germline): MNHEY, SMNVEV (reference sequence). Trimming took off 8 bases at V and 2 bases at J, with 13 bases between the two ends. Each TCR beta cDNA library carried unique molecular identifiers. Roughly 450,000 cDNA molecules were recovered from an input of roughly 0.95 to 11 million T cells. TCRdb recomputed calls from the PCR reads with MiXCR, one row per CDR3 protein. The repertoire has roughly 400,000 distinct CDR3 sequences, more than 30% of them found once; the top ten carry 6.5% to 8%. Findings of the study overall: There was significantly lower normalized Chao1 diversity in multiple sclerosis patients than in controls. Analysis by F measure revealed that same-batch samples clustered strongly together. A few TRBV segments (TRBV5-6, TRBV5-1 and TRBV20-1 among them) occurred more frequently in patients than in controls.

Regarding this clonotype: Antigen: not known.

The clonotype comes from a girl between 2 and 10 years old with multiple sclerosis. The sample was blood. The chain is built from TRBV27 and TRBJ1-5; D is possibly TRBD1 (6 bases). As DNA, the CDR3 is TGTGCCAGCGGGCCAGGGGTAGGCAATCAGCCCCAGCATTTT. Amino acids: CASGPGVGNQPQHF.